A single sample gave rise to the 6 T cell receptor beta chains below, sequenced in a study of PD-1 blockade in classical Hodgkin lymphoma. All patients relapsed after autologous stem cell transplantation, and brentuximab vedotin exposure varied. Generated by immunoSEQ multiplex PCR, the TCRdb table keeps only in-frame clones and is missing some. The sample contains tens of thousands of clones, roughly 89% of which appear only once. The sample here was peripheral blood mononuclear cells (PBMCs), taken before the second cycle of nivolumab. The receptor set was obtained from a human donor with classical Hodgkin lymphoma.

The chain uses TRBV6-5 and TRBJ2-1; either TRBD1 or TRBD2 may supply D (5 bases each). Germline V gene lookup returns CDR1 MNHEY and CDR2 SVGAGI. This CDR3 is 16 amino acids long. With 4 bases removed from V and 0 bases from J, the gap between germline ends came to 13 bases. Here the CDR3 reads CASSFGGPSSYNEQFF. Written as DNA, the CDR3 is TGTGCCAGCAGTTTTGGGGGACCGAGCTCCTACAATGAGCAGTTCTTC.

This clone occurred once. The V call is TRBV15, the J call TRBJ2-3, with no clear D. With 1 base removed from V and 2 bases from J, the gap between germline ends came to 10 bases. The CDR3 consists of 15 residues. Per germline, CDR1 LNHNV and CDR2 YYDKDF (reference sequence). CDR3 sequence (DNA): TGTGCCACCAGCAGAGTAGAAATTCTCACAGATACGCAGTATTTT. Its protein product is CATSRVEILTDTQYF.

The chain is built from TRBV18 and TRBJ1-3; a possible D gene is TRBD1 (5 bases). The CDR3 has 17 residues. The germline V gene encodes CDR1 KGHSH and CDR2 LQKENI. V lost 0 bases to trimming and J lost 0 bases, with 12 bases between them. The CDR3 nucleotides are TGTGCCAGCTCACCACCTTTGCAGGGTAACTCTGGAAACACCATATATTTT. This sequence encodes CASSPPLQGNSGNTIYF.

V gene TRBV9 combines with J gene TRBJ2-3; TRBD2 agrees at 10 bases. CDR3 length equals 18 residues. The germline V gene encodes CDR1 SGDLS and CDR2 YYNGEE. Trimming took 2 bases from V and 0 from J; bases not matched to a gene: 9. For the CDR3, the DNA is TGTGCCAGCAGCGTCCGAGGAGCGGGAGGGCCGAGCACAGATACGCAGTATTTT. This gives the protein CASSVRGAGGPSTDTQYF. Full variable domain (rest looked up from reference TRBV9 and TRBJ2-3): DSGVTQTPKHLITATGQRVTLRCSPRSGDLSVYWYQQSLDQGLQFLIQYYNGEERAKGNILERFSAQQFPDLHSELNLSSLELGDSALYFCASSVRGAGGPSTDTQYFGPGTRLTVL.

The chain carries TRBV6-1 and TRBJ2-1; 7 positions agree with TRBD2. Looked up from germline, CDR1 is MNHNS and CDR2 is SASEGT. The CDR3 extends over 14 amino acids. The junction had 9 bases not matched to a gene; V was cut back by 7 bases and J by 6 bases. The CDR3 nucleotides are TGTGCCAGCATCGAGGCGGGAGAACTCAATGAGCAGTTCTTC. Translating it yields CASIEAGELNEQFF.

The chain recombines TRBV29-1 with TRBJ2-2; 8 positions match TRBD1. In germline, CDR1 is SQVTM, CDR2 ANQGSEA. This CDR3 is 14 amino acids long. With V trimmed by 5 bases and J by 6 bases, 8 bases remained unmatched. The CDR3 nucleotides are TGCAGCGTTTTGGGACAGGCCGGACCCGGGGAGCTGTTTTTT. It codes for CSVLGQAGPGELFF.